This T cell receptor (beta chain) was identified during a study of T cell repertoires in cytomegalovirus infection. At least ten counts were recorded for this clonotype. TCRdb reprocessed the reads with MiXCR, giving one entry per CDR3 protein. The data contain 630,000 or so distinct CDR3 sequences, roughly 24% of them singletons. V lost 1 base, J lost 4 bases, and 18 bases lay in between. The CDR3 has 17 amino acids. CDR1 SGHVS and CDR2 FQNEAQ come from the germline V gene. Sequenced sample: CD8+ T cells from PBMCs. The gene calls are TRBV7-8 and TRBJ2-3; D remains unclear. The sequence came from a human donor in good health (CMV status not recorded). Some clones in this sample may be carry-over from other donors' samples. The CDR3 DNA follows: TGTGCCAGCAGCTTAGTAAGGGTGGGCCCGTCCCCAGATACGCAGTATTTT. Protein: CASSLVRVGPSPDTQYF.